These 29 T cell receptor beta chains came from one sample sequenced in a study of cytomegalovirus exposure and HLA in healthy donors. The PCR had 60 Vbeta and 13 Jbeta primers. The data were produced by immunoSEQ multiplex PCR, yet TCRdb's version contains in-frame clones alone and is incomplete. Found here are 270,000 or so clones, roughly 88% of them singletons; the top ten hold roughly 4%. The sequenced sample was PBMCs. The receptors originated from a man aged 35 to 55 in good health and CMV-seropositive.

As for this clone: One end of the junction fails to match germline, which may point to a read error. The DNA for the CDR3 is TGTTCCAGCGGATCCGGGACAGGGCGGAATAGCTACACCTTC. This gives the protein CSSGSGTGRNSYTF. This chain links TRBV7-9 with TRBJ1-2; TRBD1 matches 9 bases. Germline V lookup: CDR1 SEHNR, CDR2 FQNEAQ (reference sequence). The CDR3 contains 14 residues.

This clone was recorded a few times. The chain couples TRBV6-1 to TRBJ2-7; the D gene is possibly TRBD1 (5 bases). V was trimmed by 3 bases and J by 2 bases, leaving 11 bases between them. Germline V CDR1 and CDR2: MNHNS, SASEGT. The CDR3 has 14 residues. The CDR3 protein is CASSDRVGAYEQYF. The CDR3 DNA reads TGTGCCAGCAGTGACAGGGTAGGTGCCTACGAGCAGTACTTC.

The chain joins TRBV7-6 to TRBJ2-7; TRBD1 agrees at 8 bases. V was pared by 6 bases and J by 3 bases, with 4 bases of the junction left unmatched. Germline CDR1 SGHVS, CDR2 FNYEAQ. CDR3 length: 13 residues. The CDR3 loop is CASRDRAGYEQYF. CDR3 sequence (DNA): TGTGCCAGCAGGGACAGGGCGGGCTACGAGCAGTACTTC. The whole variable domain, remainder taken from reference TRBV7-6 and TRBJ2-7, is GAGVSQSPRYKVTKRGQDVALRCDPISGHVSLYWYRQALGQGPEFLTYFNYEAQQDKSGLPNDRFSAERPEGSISTLTIQRTEQRDSAMYRCASRDRAGYEQYFGPGTRLTVT.

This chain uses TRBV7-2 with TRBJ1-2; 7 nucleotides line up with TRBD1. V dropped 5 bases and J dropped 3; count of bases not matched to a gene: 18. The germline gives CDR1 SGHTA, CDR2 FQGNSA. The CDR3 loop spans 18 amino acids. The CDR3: CASSGRGLATGGYYGYTF. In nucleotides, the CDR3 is TGTGCCAGCAGCGGCAGGGGGTTGGCGACAGGAGGTTACTATGGCTACACCTTC.

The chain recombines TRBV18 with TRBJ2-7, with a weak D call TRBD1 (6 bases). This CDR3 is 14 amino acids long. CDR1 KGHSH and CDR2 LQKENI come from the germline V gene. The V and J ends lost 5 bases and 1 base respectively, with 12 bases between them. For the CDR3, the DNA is TGTGCCAGCTCATCAACGGACAGATCCTACGAGCAGTACTTC. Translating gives CASSSTDRSYEQYF. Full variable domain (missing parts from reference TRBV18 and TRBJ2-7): NAGVMQNPRHLVRRRGQEARLRCSPMKGHSHVYWYRQLPEEGLKFMVYLQKENIIDESGMPKERFSAEFPKEGPSILRIQQVVRGDSAAYFCASSSTDRSYEQYFGPGTRLTVT.

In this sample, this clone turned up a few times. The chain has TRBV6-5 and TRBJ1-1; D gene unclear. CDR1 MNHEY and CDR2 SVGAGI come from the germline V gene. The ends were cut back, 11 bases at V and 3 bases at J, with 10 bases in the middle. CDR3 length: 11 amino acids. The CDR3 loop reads CAGGRDTEAFF. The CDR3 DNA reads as TGTGCCGGAGGAAGGGACACTGAAGCTTTCTTT.

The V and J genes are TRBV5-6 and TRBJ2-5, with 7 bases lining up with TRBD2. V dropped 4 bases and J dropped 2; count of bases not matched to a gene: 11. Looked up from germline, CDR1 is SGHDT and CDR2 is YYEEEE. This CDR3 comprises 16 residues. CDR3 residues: CASSAPSGGGQETQYF. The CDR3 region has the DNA TGTGCCAGCAGCGCCCCTAGCGGTGGGGGGCAAGAGACCCAGTACTTC.

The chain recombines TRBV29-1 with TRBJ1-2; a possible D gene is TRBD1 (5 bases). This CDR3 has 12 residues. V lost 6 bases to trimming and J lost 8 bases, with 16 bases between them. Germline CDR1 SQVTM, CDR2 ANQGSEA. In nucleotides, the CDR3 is TGCAGCGTACCTGGGGGGGAAGGAGGCTACACCTTC. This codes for CSVPGGEGGYTF.

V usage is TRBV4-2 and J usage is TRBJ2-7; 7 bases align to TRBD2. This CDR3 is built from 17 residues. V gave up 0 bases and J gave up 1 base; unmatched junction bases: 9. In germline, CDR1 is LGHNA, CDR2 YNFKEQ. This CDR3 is CASSQEGFGSGSYEQYF. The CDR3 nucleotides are TGTGCCAGCAGCCAAGAGGGGTTTGGTAGCGGGTCCTACGAGCAGTACTTC.

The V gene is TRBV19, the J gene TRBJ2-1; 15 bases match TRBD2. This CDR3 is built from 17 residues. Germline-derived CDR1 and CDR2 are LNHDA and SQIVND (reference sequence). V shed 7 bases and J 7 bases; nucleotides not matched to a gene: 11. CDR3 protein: CASNTKGLAGGRNEQFF. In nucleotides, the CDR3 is TGTGCCAGTAACACAAAGGGACTAGCGGGAGGTCGGAATGAGCAGTTCTTC.

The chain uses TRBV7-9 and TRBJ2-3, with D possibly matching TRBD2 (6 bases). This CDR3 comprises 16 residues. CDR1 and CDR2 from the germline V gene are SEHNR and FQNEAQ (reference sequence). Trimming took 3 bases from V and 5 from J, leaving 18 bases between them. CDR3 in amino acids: CASSFWGEWIVDTQYF. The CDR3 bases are TGTGCCAGCAGCTTTTGGGGGGAGTGGATAGTAGATACGCAGTATTTT.

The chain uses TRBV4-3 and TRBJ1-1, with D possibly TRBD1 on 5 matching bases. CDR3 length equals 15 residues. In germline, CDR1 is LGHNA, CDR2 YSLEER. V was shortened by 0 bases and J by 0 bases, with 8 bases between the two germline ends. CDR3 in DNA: TGCGCCAGCAGCCAAGATGGACACATGAACACTGAAGCTTTCTTT. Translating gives CASSQDGHMNTEAFF.

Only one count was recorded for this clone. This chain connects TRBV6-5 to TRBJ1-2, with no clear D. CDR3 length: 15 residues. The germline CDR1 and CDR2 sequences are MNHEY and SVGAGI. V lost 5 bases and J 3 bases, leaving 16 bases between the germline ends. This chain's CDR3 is CASSTRVGPDYGYTF. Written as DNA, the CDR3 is TGTGCCAGCAGTACCCGGGTGGGTCCTGACTATGGCTACACCTTC.

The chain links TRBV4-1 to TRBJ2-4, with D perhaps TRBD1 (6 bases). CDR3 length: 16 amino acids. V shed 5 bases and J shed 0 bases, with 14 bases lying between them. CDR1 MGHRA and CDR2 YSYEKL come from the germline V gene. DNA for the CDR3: TGCGCCAGCAGCAACGACAGGAGTTTAGCCAAAAACATTCAGTACTTC. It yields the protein CASSNDRSLAKNIQYF.

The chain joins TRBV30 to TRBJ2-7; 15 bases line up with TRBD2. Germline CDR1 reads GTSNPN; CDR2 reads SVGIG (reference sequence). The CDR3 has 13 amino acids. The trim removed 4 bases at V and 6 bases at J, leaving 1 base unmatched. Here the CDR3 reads CAWMGLAGGEQYF. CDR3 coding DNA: TGTGCCTGGATGGGACTAGCGGGAGGCGAGCAGTACTTC.

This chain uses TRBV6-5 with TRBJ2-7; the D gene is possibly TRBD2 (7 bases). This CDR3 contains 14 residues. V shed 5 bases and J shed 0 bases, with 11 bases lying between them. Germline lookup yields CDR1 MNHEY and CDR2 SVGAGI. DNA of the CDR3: TGTGCCAGCAGTGAGGGGGGGGCCTCCTACGAGCAGTACTTC. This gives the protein CASSEGGASYEQYF.

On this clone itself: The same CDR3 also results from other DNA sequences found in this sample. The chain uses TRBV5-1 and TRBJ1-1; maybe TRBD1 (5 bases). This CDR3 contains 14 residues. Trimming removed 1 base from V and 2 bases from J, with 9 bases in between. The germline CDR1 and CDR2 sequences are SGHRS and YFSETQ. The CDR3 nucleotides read TGCGCCAGCAGCTTGACAGGCGGTAACACTGAAGCTTTCTTT. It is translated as CASSLTGGNTEAFF.

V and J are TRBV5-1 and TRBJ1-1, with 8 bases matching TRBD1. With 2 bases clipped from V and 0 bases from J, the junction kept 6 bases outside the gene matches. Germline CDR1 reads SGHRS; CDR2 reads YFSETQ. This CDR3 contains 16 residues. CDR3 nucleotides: TGCGCCAGCAGCTTCCCGGGACAGGAAGTGAACACTGAAGCTTTCTTT. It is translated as CASSFPGQEVNTEAFF.

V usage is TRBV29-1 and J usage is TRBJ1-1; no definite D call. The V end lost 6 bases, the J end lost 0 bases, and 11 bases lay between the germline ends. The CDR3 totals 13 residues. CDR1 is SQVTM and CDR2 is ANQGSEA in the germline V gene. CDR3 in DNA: TGCAGCGTCCTAGAGGGCCTGAACACTGAAGCTTTCTTT. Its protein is CSVLEGLNTEAFF. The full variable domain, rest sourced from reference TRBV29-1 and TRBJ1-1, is SAVISQKPSRDICQRGTSLTIQCQVDSQVTMMFWYRQQPGQSLTLIATANQGSEATYESGFVIDKFPISRPNLTFSTLTVSNMSPEDSSIYLCSVLEGLNTEAFFGQGTRLTVV.

The DNA for the CDR3 is TGTGCCAGCAGCGACAGGGGTCAGCCCCAGCATTTT. Translating gives CASSDRGQPQHF. J is TRBJ1-5 and V is TRBV6-5; 8 bases agree with TRBD1. The CDR3 is 12 residues long. Unmatched junction bases numbered 1, after V lost 6 bases and J lost 6 bases. Germline CDR1 MNHEY, CDR2 SVGAGI.

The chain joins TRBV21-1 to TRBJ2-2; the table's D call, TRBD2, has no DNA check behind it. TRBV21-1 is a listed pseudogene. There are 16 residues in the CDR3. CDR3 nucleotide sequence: TGTGCCCGCGGGTTTGGGGGGGGGTTGGGCACCGGGGAGCTGTTTTTT. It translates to CARGFGGGLGTGELFF.

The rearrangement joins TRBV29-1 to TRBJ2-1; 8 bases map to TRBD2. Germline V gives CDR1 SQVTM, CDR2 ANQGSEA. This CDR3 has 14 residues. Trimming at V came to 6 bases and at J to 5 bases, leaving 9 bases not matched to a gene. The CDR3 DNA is TGCAGCGTCTTCAAGCGGGAGATCAACAATGAGCAGTTCTTC. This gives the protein CSVFKREINNEQFF.

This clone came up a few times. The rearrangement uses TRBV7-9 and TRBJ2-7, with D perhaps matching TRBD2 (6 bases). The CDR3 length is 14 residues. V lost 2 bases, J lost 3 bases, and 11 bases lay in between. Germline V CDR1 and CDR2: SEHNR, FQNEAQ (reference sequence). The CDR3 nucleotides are TGTGCCAGCAGCTTACGCGGGGCAGGCTACGAGCAGTACTTC. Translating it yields CASSLRGAGYEQYF.

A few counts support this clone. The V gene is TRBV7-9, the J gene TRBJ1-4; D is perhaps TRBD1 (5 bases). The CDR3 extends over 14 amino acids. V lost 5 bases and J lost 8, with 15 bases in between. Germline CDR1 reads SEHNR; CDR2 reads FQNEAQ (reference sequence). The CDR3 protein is CASSAPSGNEKLFF. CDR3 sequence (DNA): TGTGCCAGCAGCGCCCCGTCAGGGAACGAAAAACTGTTTTTT.

The CDR3 sequence: CASSFGLLLTGELFF. The CDR3 region has the DNA TGTGCCAGCAGTTTTGGCCTCCTCCTCACCGGGGAGCTGTTTTTT. The chain is built from TRBV28 and TRBJ2-2; D is unresolved. The CDR3 covers 15 residues. The V end lost 3 bases, the J end lost 4 bases, and 12 bases lay between the germline ends. Per germline, CDR1 MDHEN and CDR2 SYDVKM.

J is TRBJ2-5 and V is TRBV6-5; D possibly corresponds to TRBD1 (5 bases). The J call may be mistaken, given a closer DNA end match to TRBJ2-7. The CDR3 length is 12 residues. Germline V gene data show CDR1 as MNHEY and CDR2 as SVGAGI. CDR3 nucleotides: TGTGCCAGCAGTAGGACAAGCTACGAGCAGTACTTC. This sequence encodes CASSRTSYEQYF.

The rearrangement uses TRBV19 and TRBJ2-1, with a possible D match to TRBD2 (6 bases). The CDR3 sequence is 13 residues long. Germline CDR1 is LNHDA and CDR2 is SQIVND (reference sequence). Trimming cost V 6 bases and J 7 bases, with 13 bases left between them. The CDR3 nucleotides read TGTGCCAGTAGCCGGGACTCCGCGAATGAGCAGTTCTTC. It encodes CASSRDSANEQFF.

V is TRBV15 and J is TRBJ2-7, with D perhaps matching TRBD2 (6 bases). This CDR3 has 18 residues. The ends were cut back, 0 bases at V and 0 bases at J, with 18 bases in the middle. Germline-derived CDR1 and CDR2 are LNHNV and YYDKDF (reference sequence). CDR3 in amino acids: CATSRDPSFRLVSYEQYF. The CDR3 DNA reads TGTGCCACCAGCAGAGATCCCTCTTTTAGACTAGTCTCCTACGAGCAGTACTTC.

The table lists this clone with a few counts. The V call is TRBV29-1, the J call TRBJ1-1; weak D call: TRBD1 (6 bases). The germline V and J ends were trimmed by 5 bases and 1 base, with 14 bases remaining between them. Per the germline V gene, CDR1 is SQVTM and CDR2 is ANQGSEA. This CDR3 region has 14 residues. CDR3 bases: TGCAGCGTTCCGGCGACAGGACCGAACACTGAAGCTTTCTTT. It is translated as CSVPATGPNTEAFF.